This T cell receptor beta chain was observed in a study of HIV-infected children after antiretroviral therapy interruption. This clonotype was counted ten times or more. The treatment here: PENTA 11 planned treatment interruption arm or continuous ART arm. A 3' RACE protocol on RNA, with unique molecular identifiers, produced the TCR library. TCRdb redid the calling of the 3' RACE reads with MiXCR, one entry per CDR3 protein. Of more than 75,000 distinct CDR3 sequences in the sample, 6.9% are singletons; the top ten hold around 1.1%. Trimming removed 5 bases from V and 3 bases from J; junction bases left unmatched: 4. Per the germline V gene, CDR1 is SEHNR and CDR2 is FQNEAQ (reference sequence). The CDR3 is 15 residues long.

The sample in question was CD45RA+ CD4+ T cells from PBMCs, pooled from several time points, obtained from a donor given antiretroviral therapy, either interrupted or continuous. Described subset: naive CD4+ CD45RA+ CD45RO- T cells. The V and J genes are TRBV7-9 and TRBJ2-7; 13 nucleotides align to TRBD2. The clonotype comes from a pool of human donors with HIV. This CDR3 is CASSTTSGRVYEQYF. The CDR3 DNA is TGTGCCAGCAGCACAACTAGCGGGAGGGTCTACGAGCAGTACTTC. The entire variable domain, with the rest obtained from reference TRBV7-9 and TRBJ2-7, is as follows: DTGVSQNPRHKITKRGQNVTFRCDPISEHNRLYWYRQTLGQGPEFLTYFQNEAQLEKSRLLSDRFSAERPKGSFSTLEIQRTEQGDSAMYLCASSTTSGRVYEQYFGPGTRLTVT.